The source of this TCR beta chain is a study of early T cells in non-severe SARS-CoV-2 infection. About the research overall: Sequenced material consisted of bulk RNA (from unsorted whole blood), and chains were unpaired.

Findings and limits, study-wide: A preference for anti-spike CD8 responses marked VDJdb matching, which missed private and CD4 specificities.

Concerning this clonotype: Its antigen remains unidentified.

Individual cDNA molecules carried attached unique molecular identifiers. TCRdb used MiXCR to reprocess the 5' RACE reads, holding one entry per CDR3 protein. The sample records 50,000 to 60,000 distinct CDR3 sequences, approximately 10% being singletons. The input for sequencing was whole blood, taken at baseline. The origin of this receptor is an adult who was a healthcare worker with PCR-confirmed SARS-CoV-2 infection or an uninfected control (not recorded which).

This chain's CDR3 is CSASRTLTGENGYTF. CDR3 nucleotides: TGCAGTGCTAGTAGAACCTTAACAGGGGAAAATGGCTACACCTTC. The chain employs TRBV20-1 and TRBJ1-2, with TRBD1 matching 7 bases. Germline trimming cut 3 bases from V and 6 bases from J; bases unmatched to any gene: 13. Germline V gene lookup returns CDR1 DFQATT and CDR2 SNEGSKA (reference sequence). The CDR3 contains 15 residues.